This T cell receptor (beta chain) was identified in a study of PD-1 blockade in classical Hodgkin lymphoma. About this clone: Its antigen is undetermined.

Whole-study findings and limits: What drove the repertoire differences, possibly disease activity or prior therapy, has not been defined. When set against healthy donors, newly diagnosed patients were reported to show lower baseline TCR diversity.

Time point denoted: cycle 4 day 1 (C4D1), after five to seven weeks of nivolumab. Exposure to brentuximab vedotin varied, and each patient had relapsed following autologous stem cell transplantation. Classification of best responses gave complete response, partial response or progressive disease. TCRdb's table, derived via immunoSEQ multiplex PCR, lists solely in-frame clones and lacks some. Among tens of thousands of clones listed, approximately 83% were seen once. This CDR3 comprises 15 residues. The V end was cut by 4 bases, the J end by 1 base, with 8 bases between. Germline V lookup: CDR1 LGHNA, CDR2 YNFKEQ.

The sample here was peripheral blood mononuclear cells (PBMCs), taken before the fourth cycle of nivolumab. This clonotype was obtained from a human donor with classical Hodgkin lymphoma. The J gene is TRBJ2-6, the V gene TRBV4-2; D may be TRBD1 (6 bases). The CDR3 bases are TGTGCCAGCAGCCGGGGACAATCTGGGGCCAACGTCCTGACTTTC. This sequence encodes CASSRGQSGANVLTF.